A single sample gave rise to the 27 T cell receptor beta chains below, sequenced in a study of shared clonotypes between healthy human individuals. Here immunoSEQ multiplex PCR was the method, and the copy in TCRdb shows in-frame clones only, minus some. This sample has under 1,900,000 clones, with approximately 98.5% found just once. Sequences were obtained from naive CD4+ T cells sorted from blood. Subset indicated: CD45RA+ positively selected. The source is a man in his thirties or forties in good health.

In its sample, this clone was seen once. The chain employs TRBV7-6 and TRBJ2-5; 7 bases are shared with TRBD1. V dropped 3 bases and J dropped 1; count of bases not matched to a gene: 5. The length of the CDR3 is 15 residues. CDR1 and CDR2 (germline): SGHVS, FNYEAQ. The CDR3 protein is CASSLGTASQETQYF. As DNA, the CDR3 is TGTGCCAGCAGCTTGGGGACAGCAAGCCAAGAGACCCAGTACTTC. Based on the CDR3 plus reference TRBV7-6 and TRBJ2-5, the full variable domain is GAGVSQSPRYKVTKRGQDVALRCDPISGHVSLYWYRQALGQGPEFLTYFNYEAQQDKSGLPNDRFSAERPEGSISTLTIQRTEQRDSAMYRCASSLGTASQETQYFGPGTRLLVL.

CDR3 DNA sequence: TGTGCCAGCAGCCCCGCACCTAACAGGGGATGGCAGTACTTC. Translated, it gives CASSPAPNRGWQYF. The chain couples TRBV21-1 to TRBJ2-7; the table names TRBD1, a call not compared with the DNA. TRBV21-1 is recorded as a pseudogene. This CDR3 region has 14 residues.

The rearrangement links TRBV20-1 to TRBJ1-1, with a weak D call TRBD1 (6 bases). This CDR3 region has 8 residues. In germline, CDR1 is DFQATT, CDR2 SNEGSKA (reference sequence). The CDR3 DNA sequence: TGCAAGGGGGTTGAAGCTTTCTTT. Its protein is CKGVEAFF.

This clone was picked up one time. The chain joins TRBV12-5 to TRBJ1-1; D gene unclear. CDR1 is LGHNT and CDR2 is FRNRAP in the germline V gene. The ends were cut back, 6 bases at V and 1 base at J, with 9 bases in the middle. The CDR3 extends over 13 amino acids. The CDR3 region is CASGLRENTEAFF. The CDR3 nucleotides are TGTGCTAGTGGCCTACGGGAGAACACTGAAGCTTTCTTT.

The rearrangement links TRBV9 to TRBJ2-7; the match to TRBD1 covers 10 bases. CDR1 SGDLS and CDR2 YYNGEE come from the germline V gene. V gave up 7 bases and J gave up 6 bases; unmatched junction bases: 7. The CDR3 is 13 residues long. Here the CDR3 reads CASARDRGSEQYF. DNA for the CDR3: TGTGCCAGCGCCCGGGACAGGGGAAGCGAGCAGTACTTC.

Here the CDR3 DNA reads TGCAGCGTTGACGGCCTAGCGGGAGGAATACCGAATGAGCAGTTCTTC. It specifies CSVDGLAGGIPNEQFF. V usage is TRBV29-1 and J usage is TRBJ2-1; 11 bases align to TRBD2. From germline, CDR1 is SQVTM and CDR2 ANQGSEA. This CDR3 region has 16 residues. Trimming at V came to 3 bases and at J to 7 bases, leaving 11 bases not matched to a gene.

V usage is TRBV5-4 and J usage is TRBJ2-1; a possible D gene is TRBD2 (6 bases). The ends were cut back, 2 bases at V and 13 bases at J, with 19 bases in the middle. The CDR3 runs 14 residues. Germline lookup yields CDR1 SGHNT and CDR2 YYREEE (reference sequence). CDR3 nucleotide sequence: TGTGCCAGCAGCTTTGGATCTAGCGAGACAGAACAGTTCTTC. Translating it yields CASSFGSSETEQFF.

Regarding this clone: Other nucleotide sequences in the sample specify the same CDR3. The chain carries TRBV6-5 and TRBJ1-2; D unresolved. Per the germline V gene, CDR1 is MNHEY and CDR2 is SVGAGI. The CDR3 spans 12 residues. Trimming cost V 0 bases and J 5 bases, with 4 bases left between them. CDR3 in amino acids: CASSYSGYGYTF. The DNA of the CDR3 is TGTGCCAGCAGTTACTCGGGTTATGGCTACACCTTC.

This clone was recorded only once. The chain recombines TRBV18 with TRBJ2-5, with 9 bases that match TRBD1. Germline V lookup: CDR1 KGHSH, CDR2 LQKENI. The CDR3 covers 16 residues. The V segment lost 1 base and the J segment 5 bases; nucleotides outside the gene matches: 8. CDR3 residues: CASSPLMDRGMETQYF. As DNA, the CDR3 is TGTGCCAGCTCACCACTAATGGACAGGGGAATGGAGACCCAGTACTTC.

J is TRBJ2-5 and V is TRBV28; D remains unclear. Trimming removed 6 bases from V and 5 bases from J, with 10 bases in between. Germline lookup yields CDR1 MDHEN and CDR2 SYDVKM. The CDR3 sequence is 12 residues long. The CDR3, as DNA: TGTGCCAGCAGACGGGCAGTGGAGACCCAGTACTTC. It specifies CASRRAVETQYF.

The rearrangement links TRBV10-1 to TRBJ2-5; D gene ambiguous. Trimming stripped 0 bases from V and 1 base from J, with 6 bases between. CDR1 is WNHNN, CDR2 SYGVQD, per germline (reference sequence). This CDR3 contains 14 residues. The CDR3 DNA is TGCGCCAGCAGTGAGTCAACGGCCCAAGAGACCCAGTACTTC. It is translated as CASSESTAQETQYF.

This sequence joins TRBV20-1 and TRBJ1-5, with D unclear. The CDR3 is made up of 11 amino acids. V gave up 1 base and J gave up 16 bases, with 14 bases separating them. Germline CDR1 reads DFQATT; CDR2 reads SNEGSKA (reference sequence). The DNA for the CDR3 is TGCAGTGCTAGAGTCCAGAGGTTCCATCATTTT. Translating it yields CSARVQRFHHF.

This chain uses TRBV28 with TRBJ2-2, with 7 positions matching TRBD2. The CDR3 spans 16 residues. The V gene's germline CDR1 is MDHEN and CDR2 SYDVKM. V dropped 6 bases and J dropped 3; count of bases not matched to a gene: 10. CDR3 bases: TGTGCCAGCAGGACCACGAGCGGGAAGGACACCGGGGAGCTGTTTTTT. Translation: CASRTTSGKDTGELFF.

The J gene is TRBJ2-2, the V gene TRBV7-3, with 8 positions matching TRBD1. This CDR3 has 16 amino acids. V lost 5 bases and J lost 1; bases outside the gene matches: 6. Germline values: CDR1 SGHTA, CDR2 FQGTGA. The DNA of the CDR3 is TGTGCCAGCAGCACAACCGGGACAGGGAACACCGGGGAGCTGTTTTTT. It yields the protein CASSTTGTGNTGELFF. The variable domain in full, with the rest retrieved from reference TRBV7-3 and TRBJ2-2, is GAGVSQTPSNKVTEKGKYVELRCDPISGHTALYWYRQSLGQGPEFLIYFQGTGAADDSGLPNDRFFAVRPEGSVSTLKIQRTERGDSAVYLCASSTTGTGNTGELFFGEGSRLTVL.

This clone was observed a single time. The chain is built from TRBV9 and TRBJ2-7; TRBD1 aligns across 8 bases. V was pared by 4 bases and J by 7 bases, with 10 bases of the junction left unmatched. CDR1 SGDLS and CDR2 YYNGEE come from the germline V gene. CDR3 length: 14 residues. In DNA, the CDR3 is TGTGCCAGCAGCCCTACGGACAGGGTGGGAGAGCAGTACTTC. This translates into CASSPTDRVGEQYF.

This chain uses TRBV12-5 with TRBJ1-1, with D hard to call. With 5 bases removed from V and 4 bases from J, the gap between germline ends came to 11 bases. CDR1 is LGHNT and CDR2 is FRNRAP in the germline V gene. This CDR3 has 13 residues. The CDR3 is CASGASPATEAFF. In DNA, the CDR3 is TGTGCTAGTGGTGCCTCCCCTGCCACTGAAGCTTTCTTT.

The chain employs TRBV29-1 and TRBJ2-1; perhaps TRBD2 as D (5 bases). The CDR3 contains 13 residues. V lost 6 bases to trimming and J lost 4 bases, with 13 bases between them. CDR1 and CDR2 from the germline V gene are SQVTM and ANQGSEA. The CDR3 DNA reads TGCAGCGTGGACTTGAGGGATTACAATGAGCAGTTCTTC. It is translated as CSVDLRDYNEQFF.

The genes are TRBV29-1 and TRBJ2-1, with TRBD2 identical over 7 bases. The V gene end was trimmed by 4 bases and the J gene end by 0 bases; junction bases not matched to a gene: 6. There are 15 residues in the CDR3. Germline CDR1 SQVTM, CDR2 ANQGSEA. The CDR3 DNA is TGCAGCGTTGGCCTAGCGGCTAGCTCCTACAATGAGCAGTTCTTC. Translated, it gives CSVGLAASSYNEQFF.

The V gene is TRBV5-1, the J gene TRBJ2-1; D not certain. The CDR3 loop spans 14 amino acids. Trimming took off 4 bases at V and 6 bases at J, with 14 bases between the two ends. Looked up from germline, CDR1 is SGHRS and CDR2 is YFSETQ. The CDR3 coding sequence is TGCGCCAGCAGCACCCAAGACCGGAGCAATGAGCAGTTCTTC. The encoded protein is CASSTQDRSNEQFF.

The rearrangement joins TRBV6-5 to TRBJ1-2; weak D call: TRBD1 (6 bases). The CDR3 spans 15 residues. CDR1 and CDR2 (germline): MNHEY, SVGAGI. Trimming took off 5 bases at V and 3 bases at J, with 16 bases between the two ends. The CDR3 DNA follows: TGTGCCAGCAGTCCCGACAGGTTTAAGGACTATGGCTACACCTTC. Translated: CASSPDRFKDYGYTF.

Of note for this clone: Other nucleotide sequences in the sample specify the same CDR3. This chain links TRBV29-1 with TRBJ1-5; TRBD1 matches 9 bases. J gave up 2 bases and V 4 bases, and 0 bases lay outside the gene matches. The V gene's germline CDR1 is SQVTM and CDR2 ANQGSEA. This CDR3 is 13 amino acids long. In DNA, the CDR3 is TGCAGCGTTGGGGACAGGGGCAATCAGCCCCAGCATTTT. Translating gives CSVGDRGNQPQHF.

This chain links TRBV11-3 with TRBJ2-7; 7 bases map to TRBD1. This CDR3 has 15 amino acids. The V gene's germline CDR1 is SGHNT and CDR2 YENEEA. V dropped 2 bases and J dropped 5; count of bases not matched to a gene: 9. CDR3 protein: CASSLQGRQGDEQYF. CDR3 DNA: TGTGCCAGCAGCTTACAAGGTCGACAGGGCGACGAGCAGTACTTC.

The gene calls are TRBV5-4 and TRBJ2-7; TRBD2 matches 7 bases. The V gene's germline CDR1 is SGHNT and CDR2 YYREEE (reference sequence). This CDR3 contains 15 residues. Germline trimming cut 2 bases from V and 2 bases from J; bases unmatched to any gene: 7. CDR3 DNA sequence: TGTGCCAGCAGCTTTGGGGACTACCCGGCCTACGAGCAGTACTTC. Translated: CASSFGDYPAYEQYF.

This rearrangement joins TRBV4-3 to TRBJ2-1, with a weak D call TRBD2 (5 bases). Germline CDR1 and CDR2: LGHNA and YSLEER. The CDR3 length is 16 residues. V gave up 1 base and J gave up 2 bases, with 12 bases separating them. CDR3 nucleotides: TGCGCCAGCAGCCAAGGAGCCGGGATCACCTACAATGAGCAGTTCTTC. It codes for CASSQGAGITYNEQFF.

This clone was seen a single time. As DNA, the CDR3 is TGCAGCGTTCGGGTCGGGGGAGGAATGACGACAGATACGCAGTATTTT. This sequence encodes CSVRVGGGMTTDTQYF. The genes are TRBV29-1 and TRBJ2-3; the D gene is possibly TRBD2 (6 bases). Trimming stripped 5 bases from V and 3 bases from J, with 21 bases between. Germline-derived CDR1 and CDR2 are SQVTM and ANQGSEA. The length of the CDR3 is 16 residues.

V is TRBV9 and J is TRBJ2-3; 8 positions match TRBD2. J was trimmed by 6 bases and V by 1 base; bases with no gene match: 10. The germline gives CDR1 SGDLS, CDR2 YYNGEE. The CDR3 is 16 amino acids. The DNA of the CDR3 is TGTGCCAGCAGCGTAAGCCCCGGGACTAGTCTCGATACGCAGTATTTT. The encoded protein is CASSVSPGTSLDTQYF.

The CDR3 region is CASKTRTSWNEQFF. The CDR3 region has the DNA TGTGCCAGCAAAACCCGGACTAGCTGGAATGAGCAGTTCTTC. The rearrangement links TRBV19 to TRBJ2-1; 8 bases agree with TRBD2. V lost 9 bases to trimming and J lost 7 bases; unmatched junction nucleotides: 11. The germline V gene encodes CDR1 LNHDA and CDR2 SQIVND (reference sequence). The CDR3 is made up of 14 amino acids.